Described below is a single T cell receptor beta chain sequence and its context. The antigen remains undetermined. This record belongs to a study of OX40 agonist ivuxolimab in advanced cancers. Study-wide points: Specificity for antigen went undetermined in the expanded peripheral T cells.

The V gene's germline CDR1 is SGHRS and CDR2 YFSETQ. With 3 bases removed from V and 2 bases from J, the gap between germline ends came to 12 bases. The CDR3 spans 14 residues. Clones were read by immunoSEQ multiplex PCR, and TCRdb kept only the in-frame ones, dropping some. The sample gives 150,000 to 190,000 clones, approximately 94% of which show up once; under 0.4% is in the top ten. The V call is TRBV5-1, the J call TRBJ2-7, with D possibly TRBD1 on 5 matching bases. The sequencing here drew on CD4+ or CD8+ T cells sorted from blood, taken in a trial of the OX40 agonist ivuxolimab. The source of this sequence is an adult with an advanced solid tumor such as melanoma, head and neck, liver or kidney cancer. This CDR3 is CASSYRGSAYEQYF. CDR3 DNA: TGCGCCAGCAGCTATAGGGGAAGCGCCTACGAGCAGTACTTC.